The rows below give T cell receptor beta chains drawn from one sample of a study of CD8+ T cells in alopecia areata. The table came from immunoSEQ multiplex PCR; TCRdb's copy has only in-frame clones and leaves some out. This table has some 190,000 clones, around 60% appearing once. Source: CD4+ T cells sorted from blood, taken between weeks 49 and 50, from a patient treated with tofacitinib. The receptors derive from a human donor with alopecia areata. The CDR3 runs from the conserved cysteine through the conserved F or W. D genes are given only for firm matches. Clone size is stated in some rows and not others, as once, few, many or a class when expanded.

>.|.|TRBJ1-1|TRBV29-1
CSVERQMNTEAFF
TGCAGCGTTGAGCGTCAGATGAACACTGAAGCTTTCTTT
>.|TRBD2|TRBJ2-1|TRBV5-4
CASSPPGLAGGEQFF
TGTGCCAGCAGCCCCCCAGGCCTAGCGGGGGGTGAGCAGTTCTTC
>once|.|TRBJ2-1|TRBV18
CASSPRVVNEQFF
TGTGCCAGCTCACCACGGGTTGTTAATGAGCAGTTCTTC
>few|.|TRBJ1-5|TRBV5-1
CASSFGDSNQPQHF
TGCGCCAGCAGCTTTGGAGATAGCAATCAGCCCCAGCATTTT
>.|TRBD1|TRBJ1-2|TRBV13
CASSSRQGAFIGYTF
TGTGCCAGCAGCTCTCGACAGGGGGCGTTTATCGGCTACACCTTC
>few|TRBD1|TRBJ1-1|TRBV28
CASIRDRARGAFF
TGTGCCAGCATCCGGGACAGGGCCCGGGGAGCTTTCTTT
>.|.|TRBJ1-2|TRBV20-1
CSASDLRGYTF
TGCAGTGCCTCGGATTTGAGGGGCTACACCTTC
>.|.|TRBJ2-7|TRBV6-5
CASNPPPRGSYEQYF
TGTGCCAGCAACCCCCCTCCGAGGGGAAGCTACGAGCAGTACTTC
>.|.|TRBJ1-6|TRBV7-2
CASSLSSGGTSLHF
TGTGCCAGCAGCTTATCGTCGGGGGGGACATCCCTCCACTTT
>.|.|TRBJ1-1|TRBV30
CAWSGYQDTEAFF
TGTGCCTGGAGTGGGTATCAAGACACTGAAGCTTTCTTT
>.|TRBD2|TRBJ2-7|TRBV30
CAWSLAGGYEQYF
TGTGCCTGGAGCCTAGCGGGGGGCTACGAGCAGTACTTC
>.|.|TRBJ1-5|TRBV30
CAWGTGLDQPQHF
TGTGCCTGGGGAACAGGGTTAGACCAGCCCCAGCATTTT
>.|TRBD1|TRBJ2-6|TRBV30
CAWIPGTGWSGANVLTF
TGTGCCTGGATCCCCGGGACAGGGTGGTCTGGGGCCAACGTCCTGACTTTC
>.|.|TRBJ2-2|TRBV29-1
CSVELWDTGELFF
TGCAGCGTTGAATTGTGGGACACCGGGGAGCTGTTTTTT
>.|.|TRBJ1-1|TRBV29-1
CSVGVEAREGFF
TGCAGCGTTGGTGTAGAGGCTCGCGAGGGTTTCTTT
>few|TRBD1|TRBJ2-3|TRBV29-1
CSVGAQGAGTQYF
TGCAGCGTTGGGGCACAGGGGGCAGGTACGCAGTATTTT
>.|.|TRBJ1-1|TRBV30
CAWSVGRVNTEAFF
TGTGCCTGGAGTGTAGGCAGGGTGAACACTGAAGCTTTCTTT
>.|.|TRBJ1-1|TRBV11-2
CASSPLLLNTEAFF
TGTGCCAGCAGCCCGCTTCTGTTGAACACTGAAGCTTTCTTT
>.|TRBD1|TRBJ2-1|TRBV28
CASRETGLKQFF
TGTGCCAGCAGAGAGACAGGGTTAAAGCAGTTCTTC
>few|.|TRBJ1-1|TRBV29-1
CSVEGRANTEAFF
TGCAGCGTTGAAGGCAGGGCCAACACTGAAGCTTTCTTT
>few|TRBD1|TRBJ2-7|TRBV5-1
CASSPQGTGISEQYF
TGCGCCAGCAGCCCGCAAGGGACAGGGATCTCCGAGCAGTACTTC
>.|TRBD2|TRBJ2-5|TRBV29-1
CSAAPSGRETQYF
TGCAGCGCAGCACCTAGCGGTCGAGAGACCCAGTACTTC
>.|.|TRBJ2-1|TRBV29-1
CSVERVHEQFF
TGCAGCGTTGAGAGGGTTCATGAGCAGTTCTTC
>many|TRBD1|TRBJ2-5|TRBV7-2
CASSLRTGAETQYF
TGTGCCAGCAGCTTGAGAACAGGGGCAGAGACCCAGTACTTC
>.|TRBD2|TRBJ2-7|TRBV25-1
CASSETASGGAYEQYF
TGTGCCAGCAGTGAAACTGCTAGCGGGGGTGCCTACGAGCAGTACTTC
>many|.|TRBJ2-1|TRBV2
CASRTRRTPDNEQFF
TGTGCCAGCAGGACCCGCCGGACTCCAGACAATGAGCAGTTCTTC
>.|TRBD1|TRBJ1-2|TRBV7-8
CASGSGQGNYGYTF
TGTGCCAGCGGTTCGGGACAGGGGAACTATGGCTACACCTTC
>few|TRBD1|TRBJ2-1|TRBV7-9
CASSARLGTGDYNEQFF
TGTGCCAGCAGCGCTAGACTCGGGACAGGCGACTACAATGAGCAGTTCTTC
>.|TRBD1|TRBJ1-5|TRBV27
CASSAIQGNQPQHF
TGTGCCAGCAGTGCCATACAGGGGAATCAGCCCCAGCATTTT
>.|TRBD1|TRBJ1-6|TRBV2
CAKGQGAPDNSPLHF
TGTGCCAAGGGACAGGGGGCGCCTGATAATTCACCCCTCCACTTT
>.|TRBD1|TRBJ2-1|TRBV19
CASSIGAGTGGNEQFF
TGTGCCAGTAGTATCGGGGCCGGGACAGGGGGGAATGAGCAGTTCTTC
>.|.|TRBJ1-5|TRBV23-1
CASSRTPSNQPQHF
TGCGCCAGCAGTCGAACCCCCAGCAATCAGCCCCAGCATTTT
>.|.|TRBJ2-4|TRBV9
CASSDSSNIQYF
TGTGCCAGTTCGGACAGCTCTAACATTCAGTACTTC
>once|.|TRBJ1-2|TRBV11-2
CASSPVGGKNYGYTF
TGTGCCAGCAGCCCCGTGGGAGGGAAGAACTATGGCTACACCTTC
>.|.|TRBJ1-6|TRBV27
CASSLRGSGSPLHF
TGTGCCAGCAGTTTAAGAGGCTCCGGTTCGCCCCTCCACTTT
>many|.|TRBJ2-3|TRBV11-2
CASSFQRGDTQYF
TGTGCCAGCAGCTTCCAGCGTGGGGATACGCAGTATTTT
>few|TRBD1|TRBJ2-6|TRBV4-3
CASSQGGSGGNSGANVLTF
TGCGCCAGCAGCCAAGGCGGGTCAGGGGGTAACTCTGGGGCCAACGTCCTGACTTTC
>few|.|TRBJ1-5|TRBV6-6
CASTLFQGSSNQPQHF
TGTGCCAGCACTTTATTTCAGGGGTCCAGCAATCAGCCCCAGCATTTT
>many|TRBD1|TRBJ2-2|TRBV15
CATSRGQADTGELFF
TGTGCCACCAGCAGGGGACAGGCGGACACCGGGGAGCTGTTTTTT
>.|.|TRBJ1-2|TRBV15
CATSRGPGSGYTF
TGTGCCACCAGCAGAGGCCCAGGAAGCGGCTACACCTTC
>.|.|TRBJ2-7|TRBV4-3
CASSQVPYEQYF
TGCGCCAGCAGCCAAGTCCCGTACGAGCAGTACTTC